The 28 T cell receptor beta chains listed next were all sequenced from one sample in a study of blood T cells in healthy people across ages. The use of a sample-barcoded 5' primer and a J-beta primer mix characterized a second PCR of about 7 to 12 cycles. Each CDR3 protein is one row after TCRdb ran MiXCR on the 5' RACE reads. Here the sample spans 750,000 or so distinct CDR3 sequences, 25% being singletons. The same data also went into a second study, on T cells of mothers and their children.

Sequences were obtained from blood. All receptors derive from a boy aged 5-17 years in good health.

The chain links TRBV9 to TRBJ2-7; a weak D match, TRBD2 (6 bases). V shed 6 bases and J shed 6 bases, with 19 bases lying between them. Germline V gene data show CDR1 as SGDLS and CDR2 as YYNGEE. This CDR3 has 14 amino acids. CDR3 bases: TGTGCCAGCAACCGGGGACTGTCCGGCGGCGAGCAGTACTTC. Protein product: CASNRGLSGGEQYF.

This clonotype has a single count. V gene TRBV21-1 combines with J gene TRBJ2-4; the tabulated D call, TRBD2, remains unverified against the DNA. TRBV21-1 is an annotated pseudogene. CDR3 length: 19 residues. Written as DNA, the CDR3 is TGTGCCAGCAGCACGTCGAGACTAGCGGGGGTTACAGCCAAAAACATTCAGTACTTC. It yields the protein CASSTSRLAGVTAKNIQYF.

This sequence joins TRBV7-2 and TRBJ2-7, with 8 bases aligning to TRBD1. This CDR3 has 16 residues. Germline V gives CDR1 SGHTA, CDR2 FQGNSA. The V gene end was trimmed by 2 bases and the J gene end by 1 base; junction bases not matched to a gene: 7. The CDR3 bases are TGTGCCAGCAGCTTAACCGGGACAGGTCGATCCTACGAGCAGTACTTC. Encoded protein: CASSLTGTGRSYEQYF.

This clonotype was found a few times. The rearrangement joins TRBV12-3 or TRBV12-4 to TRBJ2-7, with a tentative D call TRBD1 (6 bases). The CDR3 is made up of 14 amino acids. Deletions cut 1 base from V and 6 bases from J, with 13 bases between. The DNA of the CDR3 is TGTGCCAGCAGTTTAGGGGGGCTTGGTAGCGAGCAGTACTTC. It is translated as CASSLGGLGSEQYF.

This chain connects TRBV29-1 to TRBJ2-7; TRBD1 or TRBD2 may be the D gene (5 bases each). This CDR3 contains 13 residues. Trimming took 3 bases from V and 2 from J, leaving 11 bases between them. Germline loops: CDR1 SQVTM, CDR2 ANQGSEA. The CDR3 DNA is TGCAGCGTTGAGGGGACGGAGGCCTACGAGCAGTACTTC. Translation gives CSVEGTEAYEQYF.

This clonotype was recorded a few times. Germline and junction disagree at one end, which may indicate a read error. This sequence joins TRBV12-3 or TRBV12-4 and TRBJ2-1; TRBD2 matches 9 bases. The CDR3 runs 19 residues. The CDR3 protein is CAGSLSLAGRRNSYNEQFF. As DNA, the CDR3 is TGTGCCGGCAGTTTATCTCTAGCGGGGCGGCGAAACTCCTACAATGAGCAGTTCTTC.

This clonotype was observed a few times. The V gene is TRBV29-1, the J gene TRBJ2-3; 10 positions agree with TRBD2. After removal of 0 bases from V and 6 bases from J, the junction contained 9 bases not matched to a gene. The CDR3 totals 16 residues. Germline V gene data show CDR1 as SQVTM and CDR2 as ANQGSEA. The CDR3 nucleotides read TGCAGCGTTGAAGAATTCGGACTAGCGGTTAGGGATACGCAGTATTTT. Amino acids: CSVEEFGLAVRDTQYF.

This chain links TRBV27 with TRBJ2-1, with 7 bases lining up with TRBD1. The end of the DNA aligns better with TRBJ2-7, so the J call may be wrong. CDR1 and CDR2 from the germline V gene are MNHEY and SMNVEV (reference sequence). The length of the CDR3 is 15 residues. CDR3 nucleotides: TGTGCCAGCAGTTTAAAGTCAGGGGGATACTACGAGCAGTACTTC. The encoded protein is CASSLKSGGYYEQYF.

The chain carries TRBV24-1 and TRBJ2-5; D possibly matches TRBD1 or TRBD2 (6 bases each). Germline CDR1 reads KGHDR; CDR2 reads SFDVKD. The CDR3 loop spans 13 amino acids. CDR3 nucleotides: TGTGCGACAGGACCGTCGGGAGTTGAGACCCAGTACTTC. Its protein product is CATGPSGVETQYF.

This chain uses TRBV7-6 with TRBJ2-5; D is possibly TRBD1 (5 bases). V dropped 2 bases and J dropped 1 base, with 14 bases sitting between them. Germline CDR1 reads SGHVS; CDR2 reads FNYEAQ. The CDR3 length is 16 residues. Here the CDR3 reads CASSLSIGAIQETQYF. The CDR3 DNA reads TGTGCCAGCAGCTTATCAATAGGGGCTATCCAAGAGACCCAGTACTTC.

In this sample, this clonotype turned up a few times. The chain employs TRBV28 and TRBJ2-7; D gene uncertain. The CDR3 totals 11 residues. The V and J ends lost 6 bases and 3 bases respectively, with 6 bases between them. CDR1 and CDR2 (germline): MDHEN, SYDVKM. CDR3 loop: CASRDRYEQYF. The CDR3 DNA is TGTGCCAGCAGGGACCGCTACGAGCAGTACTTC. The variable domain in full, with the rest retrieved from reference TRBV28 and TRBJ2-7, is DVKVTQSSRYLVKRTGEKVFLECVQDMDHENMFWYRQDPGLGLRLIYFSYDVKMKEKGDIPEGYSVSREKKERFSLILESASTNQTSMYLCASRDRYEQYFGPGTRLTVT.

The J gene is TRBJ2-5, the V gene TRBV3-1, with no clear D. This CDR3 is built from 11 residues. The germline CDR1 and CDR2 sequences are LGHDT and YNNKEL (reference sequence). Trimming cost V 1 base and J 11 bases, with 8 bases left between them. The CDR3 bases are TGTGCCAGCAGCCAAGCATCTGAGCAGTACTTC. Protein: CASSQASEQYF.

The chain uses TRBV18 and TRBJ1-1; D not certain. Germline lookup yields CDR1 KGHSH and CDR2 LQKENI. The V end was cut by 5 bases, the J end by 1 base, with 8 bases between. This CDR3 has 13 amino acids. CDR3 sequence (DNA): TGTGCCAGCTCATCCGAACCGAACACTGAAGCTTTCTTT. Residues: CASSSEPNTEAFF.

A few counts support this clonotype. This chain links TRBV3-1 with TRBJ1-4; possible D gene TRBD1, 5 bases. The germline V gene encodes CDR1 LGHDT and CDR2 YNNKEL (reference sequence). This CDR3 region has 15 residues. V lost 0 bases, J lost 4 bases, and 9 bases lay in between. CDR3 protein: CASSQDPGHNEKLFF. DNA for the CDR3: TGTGCCAGCAGCCAAGATCCAGGACATAATGAAAAACTGTTTTTT.

The sample holds a few counts of this clonotype. The chain employs TRBV10-3 and TRBJ2-5, with 8 bases matching TRBD2. With V trimmed by 6 bases and J by 3 bases, 3 bases remained unmatched. Looked up from germline, CDR1 is ENHRY and CDR2 is SYGVKD. The CDR3 length is 13 residues. Here the CDR3 reads CAIRAGEEETQYF. The CDR3 nucleotides read TGTGCCATCAGAGCGGGGGAGGAAGAGACCCAGTACTTC.

Only one count was recorded for this clonotype. This chain connects TRBV5-1 to TRBJ2-3; 10 bases line up with TRBD2. The length of the CDR3 is 16 residues. The trim removed 0 bases at V and 4 bases at J, leaving 5 bases unmatched. Germline CDR1 reads SGHRS; CDR2 reads YFSETQ. The CDR3: CASSLDPAGGPDTQYF. The CDR3 nucleotides read TGCGCCAGCAGCTTGGACCCAGCGGGAGGGCCAGATACGCAGTATTTT.

The rearrangement uses TRBV10-3 and TRBJ1-2; D is possibly TRBD1 (5 bases). Trimming cost V 2 bases and J 3 bases, with 16 bases left between them. The CDR3 runs to 16 residues. CDR1 is ENHRY and CDR2 is SYGVKD in the germline V gene. In nucleotides, the CDR3 is TGTGCCATCAGTGAGCCAACCGGGACCGCCGACTATGGCTACACCTTC. This encodes CAISEPTGTADYGYTF.

There are a few counts of this clonotype. The chain has TRBV3-1 and TRBJ1-6; the D is unclear. Trimming pared 4 bases from V and 5 bases from J, leaving 21 bases between. Germline-derived CDR1 and CDR2 are LGHDT and YNNKEL (reference sequence). The CDR3 covers 18 residues. The CDR3 here is CASSRYTSGGADNSPLHF. CDR3 DNA sequence: TGTGCCAGCAGCCGGTACACGTCAGGAGGCGCCGATAATTCACCCCTCCACTTT. Full variable domain (missing parts from reference TRBV3-1 and TRBJ1-6): DTAVSQTPKYLVTQMGNDKSIKCEQNLGHDTMYWYKQDSKKFLKIMFSYNNKELIINETVPNRFSPKSPDKAHLNLHINSLELGDSAVYFCASSRYTSGGADNSPLHFGNGTRLTVT.

This clonotype was counted between two and nine times. Mismatch with germline at one junction end may stem from a read error. This chain connects TRBV29-1 to TRBJ2-5, with a tentative D call TRBD1 (7 bases). In germline, CDR1 is SQVTM, CDR2 ANQGSEA. The CDR3 has 15 amino acids. The CDR3 sequence: CGVARAGGPQETQYF. CDR3 DNA sequence: TGCGGCGTTGCAAGGGCAGGGGGGCCCCAAGAGACCCAGTACTTC.

This rearrangement joins TRBV6-6 to TRBJ2-7; D possibly corresponds to TRBD1 (5 bases). The germline V and J ends were trimmed by 8 bases and 2 bases, with 10 bases remaining between them. Germline loops: CDR1 MNHNY, CDR2 SVGAGI (reference sequence). The CDR3 consists of 12 residues. The CDR3 DNA reads TGTGCCAGCGATGGGGCGACCTACGAGCAGTACTTC. Translated, it gives CASDGATYEQYF.

The genes are TRBV11-3 and TRBJ1-1, with D unresolved. The V gene's germline CDR1 is SGHNT and CDR2 YENEEA. This CDR3 is 12 amino acids long. V lost 3 bases and J lost 7, with 9 bases in between. Here the CDR3 reads CASSFGPDEAFF. CDR3 coding DNA: TGTGCCAGCAGCTTCGGTCCGGATGAAGCTTTCTTT.

V usage is TRBV6-5 and J usage is TRBJ1-1; D uncertain. The CDR3 loop spans 16 amino acids. Trimming cost V 10 bases and J 2 bases, with 23 bases left between them. CDR1 and CDR2 (germline): MNHEY, SVGAGI. CDR3: CATSSSGLLENTEAFF. CDR3 DNA: TGTGCCACGTCCTCAAGTGGACTCTTAGAAAACACTGAAGCTTTCTTT.

The genes are TRBV28 and TRBJ1-3, with D possibly matching TRBD1 (5 bases). Between the trimmed V and J ends, which lost 3 bases and 3 bases, there was a span of 12 bases. The CDR3 sequence is 15 residues long. The germline V gene has CDR1 MDHEN and CDR2 SYDVKM. CDR3 in DNA: TGTGCCAGCAGTTTGGGAGGGGAAGGTGGAAACACCATATATTTT. This encodes CASSLGGEGGNTIYF.

This rearrangement joins TRBV6-1 to TRBJ2-5; perhaps TRBD2 as D (5 bases). Gene TRBJ2-7 matches the end of the DNA better, so the J call may be wrong. Germline values: CDR1 MNHNS, CDR2 SASEGT. The CDR3 loop spans 13 amino acids. The CDR3 reads CASSGLYSYEQYF. DNA of the CDR3: TGTGCCAGCTCAGGACTCTATTCCTACGAGCAGTACTTC.

The table lists this clonotype with a few counts. The chain carries TRBV5-1 and TRBJ2-5, with D tentatively TRBD1 or TRBD2 (5 bases each). Germline assignment: CDR1 SGHRS and CDR2 YFSETQ. This CDR3 has 16 amino acids. V gave up 4 bases and J gave up 2 bases, with 18 bases separating them. CDR3 in amino acids: CASSPSPSGAQETQYF. The CDR3, as DNA: TGCGCCAGCAGCCCCTCTCCGTCCGGGGCACAAGAGACCCAGTACTTC.

The chain carries TRBV20-1 and TRBJ1-4; no firm D call. CDR3 length: 13 amino acids. From germline, CDR1 is DFQATT and CDR2 SNEGSKA (reference sequence). Trimming removed 6 bases from V and 4 bases from J, with 12 bases in between. CDR3 nucleotide sequence: TGCAGTGCCACCCAAACCTTTAATGAAAAACTGTTTTTT. Amino acid sequence: CSATQTFNEKLFF.

V and J are TRBV12-3 or TRBV12-4 and TRBJ1-2; 7 bases line up with TRBD1. V was clipped by 5 bases and J by 8 bases; unmatched bases: 8. CDR3 length equals 13 residues. CDR3 amino acids: CASSHRTGAGYTF. The CDR3 coding sequence is TGTGCCAGCAGTCACCGGACAGGCGCGGGCTACACCTTC.

This clonotype has just a few counts. The rearrangement joins TRBV29-1 to TRBJ2-6; 7 nucleotides agree with TRBD1. The CDR3 is 16 amino acids. Trimming at V came to 1 base and at J to 4 bases, leaving 7 bases not matched to a gene. The germline V gene has CDR1 SQVTM and CDR2 ANQGSEA. The CDR3 bases are TGCAGCGTTGAAGGACAGGGTAGGACCGGGGCCAACGTCCTGACTTTC. Translated, it gives CSVEGQGRTGANVLTF.